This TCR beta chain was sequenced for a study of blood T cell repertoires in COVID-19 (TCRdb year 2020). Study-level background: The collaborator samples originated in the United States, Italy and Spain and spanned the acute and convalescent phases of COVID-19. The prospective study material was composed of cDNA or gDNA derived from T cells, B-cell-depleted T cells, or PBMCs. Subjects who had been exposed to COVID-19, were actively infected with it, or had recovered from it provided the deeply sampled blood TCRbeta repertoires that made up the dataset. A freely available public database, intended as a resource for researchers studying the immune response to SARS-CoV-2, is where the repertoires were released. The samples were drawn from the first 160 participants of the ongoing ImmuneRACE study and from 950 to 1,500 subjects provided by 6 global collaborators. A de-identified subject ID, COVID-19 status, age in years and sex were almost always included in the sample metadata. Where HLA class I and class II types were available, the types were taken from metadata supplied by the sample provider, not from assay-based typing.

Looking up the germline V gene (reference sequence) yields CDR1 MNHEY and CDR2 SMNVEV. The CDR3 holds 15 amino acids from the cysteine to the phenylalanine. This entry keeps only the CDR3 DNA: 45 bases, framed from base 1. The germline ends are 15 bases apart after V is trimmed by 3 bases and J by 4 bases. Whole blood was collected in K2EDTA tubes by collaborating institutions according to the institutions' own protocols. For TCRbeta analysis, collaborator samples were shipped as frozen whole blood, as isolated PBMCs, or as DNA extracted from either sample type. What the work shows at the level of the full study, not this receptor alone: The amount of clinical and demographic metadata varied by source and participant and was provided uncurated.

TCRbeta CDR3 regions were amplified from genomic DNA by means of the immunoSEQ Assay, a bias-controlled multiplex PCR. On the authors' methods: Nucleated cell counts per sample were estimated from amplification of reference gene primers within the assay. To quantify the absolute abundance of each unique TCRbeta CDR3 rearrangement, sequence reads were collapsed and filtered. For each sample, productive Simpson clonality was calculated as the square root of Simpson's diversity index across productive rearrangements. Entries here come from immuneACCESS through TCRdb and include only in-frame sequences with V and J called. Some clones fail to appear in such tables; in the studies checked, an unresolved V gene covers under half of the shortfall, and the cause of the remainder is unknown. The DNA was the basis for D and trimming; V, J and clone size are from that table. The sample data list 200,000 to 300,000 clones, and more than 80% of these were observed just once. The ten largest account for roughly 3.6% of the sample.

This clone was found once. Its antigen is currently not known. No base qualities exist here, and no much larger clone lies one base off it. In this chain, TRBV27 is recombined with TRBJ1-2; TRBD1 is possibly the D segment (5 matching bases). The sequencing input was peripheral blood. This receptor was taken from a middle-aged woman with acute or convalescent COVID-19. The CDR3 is CASSFGQGSIYGYTF. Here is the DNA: TGTGCCAGCAGTTTTGGTCAGGGATCGATCTATGGCTACACCTTC.